This TCR beta chain was recorded in a study of blood T cell repertoires in COVID-19. The germline gives CDR1 LGHDT, CDR2 YNNKEL (reference sequence). CDR3 length: 12 amino acids. V was cut by 3 bases and J by 14 bases, with 14 bases left in between. Data came from immunoSEQ multiplex PCR; TCRdb stores just in-frame clones and leaves some out. The table lists approximately 300,000 clones, approximately 90% of them singletons. This sequence joins TRBV3-1 (or the pseudogene TRBV3-2) and TRBJ2-4; a possible D gene is TRBD1 (6 bases). Specimen: PBMCs or T cells enriched from blood (not recorded which). This clonotype was obtained from a woman aged 25 to 39 who had recovered from COVID-19. The CDR3 spells CASSQDTGMKYF. The CDR3 coding sequence is TGTGCCAGCAGCCAGGATACAGGGATGAAGTACTTC.